The 32 T cell receptor beta chains below all came from one sample that was sequenced in a study of T cells after yellow fever vaccination. MiXCR, run by TCRdb on the 5' RACE reads, gives a single entry per CDR3 protein. This sample has just under 600,000 distinct CDR3 sequences, with roughly 14% found just once. The starting material was PBMCs, obtained on the day of the yellow fever booster vaccination. The receptors here all came from a man younger than 45 who received the YFV17D yellow fever vaccine.

This clonotype was recorded a few times. The rearrangement links TRBV4-3 to TRBJ2-7, with 12 nucleotides matching TRBD2. Per the germline V gene, CDR1 is LGHNA and CDR2 is YSLEER. Trimming took 3 bases from V and 3 from J; bases not matched to a gene: 3. This CDR3 spans 15 amino acids. CDR3 sequence: CASSQLTSGSYEQYF. CDR3 nucleotide sequence: TGCGCCAGCAGCCAGTTGACTAGCGGGAGCTACGAGCAGTACTTC.

There are a few counts of this clonotype. The V gene is TRBV24-1, the J gene TRBJ2-5, with D possibly TRBD2 on 7 matching bases. Germline CDR1 is KGHDR and CDR2 is SFDVKD. The CDR3 runs 14 residues. V shed 8 bases and J shed 4 bases, with 16 bases lying between them. The CDR3 loop reads CATTGGGGGETQYF. CDR3 nucleotide sequence: TGTGCCACCACCGGGGGAGGGGGTGGAGAGACCCAGTACTTC.

This clonotype was observed a few times. This chain joins TRBV20-1 and TRBJ2-6; TRBD2 agrees at 8 bases. Trimming took 6 bases from V and 1 from J; bases not matched to a gene: 5. The CDR3 extends over 15 amino acids. Germline V lookup: CDR1 DFQATT, CDR2 SNEGSKA (reference sequence). CDR3 loop: CSAQRERSGANVLTF. In nucleotides, the CDR3 is TGCAGTGCCCAGCGGGAGAGGTCTGGGGCCAACGTCCTGACTTTC.

This chain links TRBV28 with TRBJ2-7, with 10 nucleotides matching TRBD1. CDR3 size: 15 residues. V lost 5 bases to trimming and J lost 2 bases; unmatched junction nucleotides: 6. In germline, CDR1 is MDHEN, CDR2 SYDVKM. The CDR3 protein is CASSVPGQGTYEQYF. The CDR3 region has the DNA TGTGCCAGCAGTGTTCCGGGACAGGGGACCTACGAGCAGTACTTC. The variable domain in full, completed from reference TRBV28 and TRBJ2-7, reads DVKVTQSSRYLVKRTGEKVFLECVQDMDHENMFWYRQDPGLGLRLIYFSYDVKMKEKGDIPEGYSVSREKKERFSLILESASTNQTSMYLCASSVPGQGTYEQYFGPGTRLTVT.

This chain uses TRBV28 with TRBJ2-5; D call uncertain. Trimming removed 3 bases from V and 7 bases from J, with 9 bases in between. Germline assignment: CDR1 MDHEN and CDR2 SYDVKM. The CDR3 is 12 residues long. Here the CDR3 DNA reads TGTGCCAGCAGTTTTCGCAAAGGGACCCAGTACTTC. Translated: CASSFRKGTQYF.

This clonotype has ten or more counts. V gene TRBV5-1 combines with J gene TRBJ2-1, with 7 bases aligning to TRBD2. The length of the CDR3 is 15 residues. From germline, CDR1 is SGHRS and CDR2 YFSETQ. J gave up 10 bases and V 4 bases, and 14 bases lay outside the gene matches. The CDR3 nucleotides are TGCGCCAGCAGCAACCAAAGGTCTAGCGGCGGAGAGCAGTTCTTC. Translating it yields CASSNQRSSGGEQFF.

V and J are TRBV6-2 or TRBV6-3 and TRBJ2-5, with a possible D match to TRBD1 (6 bases). Trimming shortened V by 4 bases and J by 4 bases, and 16 bases separated the two germline ends. The CDR3 is 15 amino acids. The germline V gene encodes CDR1 MNHEY and CDR2 SVGEGT. This CDR3 reads CASSWTVGVGETQYF. Here the CDR3 DNA reads TGTGCCAGCAGTTGGACAGTTGGAGTGGGAGAGACCCAGTACTTC.

The genes are TRBV5-6 and TRBJ2-2; 9 bases line up with TRBD2. V trimming: 1 base; J trimming: 3 bases; junction bases outside the gene matches: 1. The CDR3 consists of 15 residues. In germline, CDR1 is SGHDT, CDR2 YYEEEE. CDR3 sequence: CASSLIAGDTGELFF. The CDR3 coding sequence is TGTGCCAGCAGCTTGATAGCGGGAGACACCGGGGAGCTGTTTTTT. Drawing the rest from reference TRBV5-6 and TRBJ2-2, the complete variable domain is DAGVTQSPTHLIKTRGQQVTLRCSPKSGHDTVSWYQQALGQGPQFIFQYYEEEERQRGNFPDRFSGHQFPNYSSELNVNALLLGDSALYLCASSLIAGDTGELFFGEGSRLTVL.

This chain joins TRBV7-2 and TRBJ2-1; 9 bases align to TRBD1. The CDR3 runs 19 residues. J lost 4 bases, V lost 0 bases, and 13 bases had no gene match. CDR1 and CDR2 from the germline V gene are SGHTA and FQGNSA. Here the CDR3 DNA reads TGTGCCAGCAGCTTAGCTAGGACAGGGGTGCGGTCGAGATACAATGAGCAGTTCTTC. Protein product: CASSLARTGVRSRYNEQFF.

Only a few counts were recorded for this clonotype. The chain employs TRBV7-9 and TRBJ2-1; a weak D match, TRBD2 (5 bases). This CDR3 has 17 amino acids. Trimming shortened V by 2 bases and J by 3 bases, and 17 bases separated the two germline ends. CDR1 and CDR2 (germline): SEHNR, FQNEAQ (reference sequence). CDR3 coding DNA: TGTGCCAGCAGCTTAACCGTAGTGGGGAGAATCTACAATGAGCAGTTCTTC. It encodes CASSLTVVGRIYNEQFF. The whole variable domain, remainder taken from reference TRBV7-9 and TRBJ2-1, is DTGVSQNPRHKITKRGQNVTFRCDPISEHNRLYWYRQTLGQGPEFLTYFQNEAQLEKSRLLSDRFSAERPKGSFSTLEIQRTEQGDSAMYLCASSLTVVGRIYNEQFFGPGTRLTVL.

Comments on this clonotype: A read error may account for a junction end that differs from germline. The chain employs TRBV7-7 and TRBJ2-5; 11 bases fit TRBD2. This CDR3 region has 16 residues. CDR1 SSHAT and CDR2 FNYEAQ come from the germline V gene (reference sequence). CDR3 residues: CASSLGPGTSGQGGYF. The CDR3 DNA is TGTGCTAGCAGCTTAGGCCCCGGGACTAGCGGCCAAGGTGGCTACTTC.

The chain recombines TRBV6-5 with TRBJ1-2; D is perhaps TRBD1 (5 bases). V was pared by 5 bases and J by 3 bases, with 10 bases between. Germline V gene data show CDR1 as MNHEY and CDR2 as SVGAGI. The CDR3 is 13 residues long. Here the CDR3 reads CASSNSGDYGYTF. CDR3 coding DNA: TGTGCCAGCAGTAATTCGGGGGACTATGGCTACACCTTC.

This chain joins TRBV5-1 and TRBJ1-2, with D possibly being TRBD1 (5 bases). The CDR3 totals 14 residues. Germline CDR1 reads SGHRS; CDR2 reads YFSETQ. The V end lost 2 bases, the J end lost 0 bases, and 8 bases lay between the germline ends. The DNA for the CDR3 is TGCGCCAGCAGCTTACGACAGTCTAACTATGGCTACACCTTC. It encodes CASSLRQSNYGYTF.

This clonotype was observed a single time. This chain joins TRBV20-1 and TRBJ1-1; no definite D call. Trimming removed 7 bases from V and 6 bases from J, with 15 bases in between. Per germline, CDR1 DFQATT and CDR2 SNEGSKA (reference sequence). The CDR3 is 12 amino acids. This chain's CDR3 is CSVESPLAEAFF. The CDR3 region has the DNA TGCAGTGTGGAAAGTCCTTTGGCTGAAGCTTTCTTT.

This chain uses TRBV6-2 or TRBV6-3 with TRBJ2-5; D might be TRBD2 (6 bases). The CDR3 runs 13 residues. Trimming took off 7 bases at V and 5 bases at J, with 14 bases between the two ends. Per germline, CDR1 MNHEY and CDR2 SVGEGT. The CDR3 region has the DNA TGTGCCAGCATGGAGGGAGTCCGGGAGACCCAGTACTTC. Its translation: CASMEGVRETQYF.

The chain is built from TRBV29-1 and TRBJ1-2; TRBD1 agrees at 10 bases. CDR1 SQVTM and CDR2 ANQGSEA come from the germline V gene. The CDR3 sequence is 12 residues long. With 7 bases clipped from V and 5 bases from J, the junction kept 4 bases outside the gene matches. CDR3 in amino acids: CSAGTGVYGYTF. DNA for the CDR3: TGCAGCGCGGGGACAGGGGTTTATGGCTACACCTTC.

This clonotype has a handful of counts. V gene TRBV29-1 combines with J gene TRBJ2-7; D may be TRBD2 (6 bases). Germline CDR1 reads SQVTM; CDR2 reads ANQGSEA. CDR3 length equals 13 residues. V was pared by 5 bases and J by 1 base, with 12 bases between. CDR3 region: CSVRGGESYEQYF. The CDR3, as DNA: TGCAGCGTTCGCGGCGGGGAATCCTACGAGCAGTACTTC.

This clonotype came up a few times. The chain links TRBV30 to TRBJ2-3; D is ambiguous. V was shortened by 0 bases and J by 3 bases, with 4 bases between the two germline ends. The germline V gene encodes CDR1 GTSNPN and CDR2 SVGIG (reference sequence). The CDR3 covers 12 residues. The CDR3 sequence: CAWSVGTDTQYF. The CDR3 DNA sequence: TGTGCCTGGAGTGTAGGAACAGATACGCAGTATTTT.

This clonotype occurred a few times. The chain recombines TRBV12-3 or TRBV12-4 with TRBJ1-1; D is perhaps TRBD1 (6 bases). The CDR3 runs to 15 residues. V shed 6 bases and J shed 3 bases, with 17 bases lying between them. This CDR3 reads CASSRGGGPYTEAFF. For the CDR3, the DNA is TGTGCCAGCAGCCGAGGTGGGGGGCCCTACACTGAAGCTTTCTTT.

This chain connects TRBV5-5 to TRBJ1-5, with 7 bases fitting TRBD1. V was pared by 0 bases and J by 5 bases, with 5 bases of the junction left unmatched. The CDR3 contains 15 residues. The germline V gene has CDR1 SGHKS and CDR2 YYEKEE (reference sequence). DNA for the CDR3: TGTGCCAGCAGCTTGGAAGGGACAGCTCATCAGCCCCAGCATTTT. This translates into CASSLEGTAHQPQHF.

The chain recombines TRBV20-1 with TRBJ2-3, with 14 bases that match TRBD2. This CDR3 region has 15 residues. CDR1 is DFQATT, CDR2 SNEGSKA, per germline (reference sequence). V was clipped by 6 bases and J by 3 bases; unmatched bases: 5. The CDR3 coding sequence is TGCAGTGCCACCGGGACTAGCGGGGGAACAGATACGCAGTATTTT. Encoded protein: CSATGTSGGTDTQYF.

This clonotype occurred once. V is TRBV7-6 and J is TRBJ2-7; D unresolved. This CDR3 region has 15 residues. The V end was cut by 7 bases, the J end by 0 bases, with 16 bases between. The V gene's germline CDR1 is SGHVS and CDR2 FNYEAQ. CDR3: CASTRDFGSSYEQYF. The CDR3, as DNA: TGTGCCAGCACAAGAGATTTTGGAAGCTCCTACGAGCAGTACTTC.

This clonotype was counted at least ten times. This chain connects TRBV7-2 to TRBJ2-4, with 8 bases matching TRBD2. Germline V CDR1 and CDR2: SGHTA, FQGNSA. CDR3 length: 17 amino acids. V dropped 6 bases and J dropped 3; count of bases not matched to a gene: 13. The CDR3 protein is CASSPRGGGWGKNIQYF. The CDR3 DNA is TGTGCCAGCAGTCCGCGCGGCGGGGGGTGGGGCAAAAACATTCAGTACTTC.

This clonotype was seen at least ten times. The chain carries TRBV4-2 and TRBJ2-1; D gene uncertain. The CDR3 loop spans 12 amino acids. CDR1 and CDR2 (germline): LGHNA, YNFKEQ. V lost 4 bases, J lost 4 bases, and 5 bases lay in between. The CDR3 sequence: CASSPNYNEQFF. In DNA, the CDR3 is TGTGCCAGCAGCCCCAATTACAATGAGCAGTTCTTC.

This clonotype was found a few times. The rearrangement links TRBV27 to TRBJ2-1; 7 bases fit TRBD1. From germline, CDR1 is MNHEY and CDR2 SMNVEV (reference sequence). The CDR3 has 13 amino acids. V lost 7 bases, J lost 4 bases, and 4 bases stayed unmatched. The CDR3 DNA follows: TGTGCCAGCATCAGACAGGGTTACAATGAGCAGTTCTTC. Translating it yields CASIRQGYNEQFF.

The chain employs TRBV27 and TRBJ2-7; 7 bases agree with TRBD1. The CDR3 is 14 amino acids. Germline lookup yields CDR1 MNHEY and CDR2 SMNVEV (reference sequence). V shed 2 bases, J shed 3 bases, and the junction held 4 bases outside the gene matches. In nucleotides, the CDR3 is TGTGCCAGCAGTTTAAGGACAGGCCTCTACGAGCAGTACTTC. It yields the protein CASSLRTGLYEQYF.

This clonotype occurred many times. The final CDR3 position lacks the conserved phenylalanine or tryptophan, pointing to a likely read error. The DNA is left out, because the CDR3 cannot be placed on it with certainty; the CDR3 is given as TCRdb lists it. The V and J genes are TRBV5-1 and TRBJ2-5; the DNA was not compared with TRBD1, the D call given in the table. CDR1 and CDR2 from the germline V gene are SGHRS and YFSETQ. The CDR3 contains 8 residues when both ends are counted. Here the CDR3 reads CASSPGQY.

There are a few counts of this clonotype. The genes are TRBV9 and TRBJ2-3; 7 bases fit TRBD1. Germline V gives CDR1 SGDLS, CDR2 YYNGEE. The CDR3 is 15 amino acids. The junction had 9 bases not matched to a gene; V was cut back by 0 bases and J by 8 bases. CDR3 nucleotide sequence: TGTGCCAGCAGCGTAGAGACAGGGACATTGGTTACGCAGTATTTT. It yields the protein CASSVETGTLVTQYF.

This clonotype was picked up a small number of times. The J gene is TRBJ2-1, the V gene TRBV20-1, with no clear D. Trimming took 6 bases from V and 6 from J, leaving 15 bases between them. Germline assignment: CDR1 DFQATT and CDR2 SNEGSKA (reference sequence). The CDR3 extends over 13 amino acids. CDR3 sequence: CSAARMASNEQFF. CDR3 coding DNA: TGCAGTGCAGCCCGAATGGCCAGCAATGAGCAGTTCTTC.

In this sample, this clonotype turned up a few times. The chain uses TRBV9 and TRBJ1-4; 7 nucleotides match TRBD1. Germline V gene sequence: CDR1 SGDLS, CDR2 YYNGEE. V gave up 2 bases and J gave up 5 bases; unmatched junction bases: 3. The CDR3 contains 14 residues. The CDR3 DNA sequence: TGTGCCAGCAGCGTGGGACAGCCCAATGAAAAACTGTTTTTT. Its translation: CASSVGQPNEKLFF.

This clonotype was found many times. V is TRBV12-3 or TRBV12-4 and J is TRBJ2-2; TRBD2 might be the D (6 bases). This CDR3 contains 14 residues. V was cut by 5 bases and J by 1 base, with 8 bases left in between. DNA of the CDR3: TGTGCCAGCAGTCGCGGGATGAACACCGGGGAGCTGTTTTTT. This encodes CASSRGMNTGELFF.

This clonotype was recorded many times. The chain carries TRBV12-3 or TRBV12-4 and TRBJ2-4, with D hard to call. This CDR3 has 14 amino acids. V lost 3 bases and J lost 1, with 7 bases in between. CDR3: CASSFMEAKNIQYF. The CDR3 bases are TGTGCCAGCAGTTTTATGGAGGCCAAAAACATTCAGTACTTC.